This T cell receptor (beta chain) was observed in a study of blood T cell repertoires in COVID-19. Profiling relied on immunoSEQ multiplex PCR, and the TCRdb table lists in-frame clones only, not all of them. This table holds about 400,000 clones, 86% found once. The trim removed 11 bases at V and 3 bases at J, leaving 9 bases unmatched. The germline gives CDR1 SNHLY, CDR2 FYNNEI. The CDR3 runs 13 residues. This clonotype was sampled from a woman aged 25 to 39 with active or convalescent COVID-19. This chain joins TRBV2 and TRBJ1-1, with 7 positions matching TRBD1. Material for sequencing was peripheral blood. This CDR3 reads CAGRLGQDTEAFF. CDR3 sequence (DNA): TGTGCCGGGAGGTTAGGACAGGACACTGAAGCTTTCTTT.